The 21 T cell receptor beta chains presented below share a single source sample, sequenced in a study of cytomegalovirus exposure and HLA in healthy donors (dated by TCRdb to 2017 to 2019). Libraries were prepared through the immunoSEQ multiplex PCR assay. A mixture of 60 forward primers for TCR Vbeta segments and 13 reverse primers for TCR Jbeta segments was used in the multiplex PCR. The source is immuneACCESS, and TCRdb retained only in-frame sequences with V and J called. Part of the clones is not carried over; for the studies checked, unresolved V genes explain less than half of this, and the remainder is unexplained. The sample includes approximately 140,000 clones, with under 80% observed a single time. The ten top clones hold 8.8% of the sample. Sequenced material: PBMCs. These receptors were collected from a woman aged 45-59 years in good health and CMV-seropositive.

This clone was counted once. The rearrangement uses TRBV5-1 and TRBJ1-6; D might be TRBD1 (6 bases). The V end lost 4 bases, the J end lost 7 bases, and 9 bases lay between the germline ends. Germline V lookup: CDR1 SGHRS, CDR2 YFSETQ. The CDR3 consists of 13 residues. The CDR3 sequence is CASSEQGNSPLHF. In DNA, the CDR3 is TGCGCCAGCAGCGAGCAGGGGAATTCACCCCTCCACTTT.

V gene TRBV6-5 combines with J gene TRBJ2-3, with D perhaps matching TRBD1 (5 bases). CDR1 MNHEY and CDR2 SVGAGI come from the germline V gene. The length of the CDR3 is 15 residues. V lost 0 bases, J lost 1 base, and 8 bases lay in between. This CDR3 is CASSYSTQGTDTQYF. CDR3 DNA: TGTGCCAGCAGTTACTCTACACAGGGCACAGATACGCAGTATTTT.

The chain recombines TRBV2 with TRBJ1-2; TRBD1 agrees at 8 bases. CDR1 is SNHLY and CDR2 is FYNNEI in the germline V gene. The CDR3 sequence is 15 residues long. Trimming took 5 bases from V and 4 from J; bases not matched to a gene: 9. The CDR3, as DNA: TGTGCCAGCAGTTTCCCGGGACAGGAAGGCTATGGCTACACCTTC. The encoded protein is CASSFPGQEGYGYTF.

The chain couples TRBV10-3 to TRBJ2-2, with a weak D call TRBD1 (6 bases). CDR3 length: 14 amino acids. CDR1 and CDR2 (germline): ENHRY, SYGVKD. V lost 7 bases and J lost 3, with 12 bases in between. CDR3 residues: CAINGQRDTGELFF. In DNA form, the CDR3 reads TGTGCCATCAACGGACAGAGGGACACCGGGGAGCTGTTTTTT.

The rearrangement joins TRBV30 to TRBJ1-4, with D hard to call. In germline, CDR1 is GTSNPN, CDR2 SVGIG (reference sequence). V gave up 5 bases and J gave up 4 bases, with 11 bases separating them. The CDR3 length is 13 residues. This CDR3 reads CAWAGLNNEKLFF. The CDR3 nucleotides are TGTGCCTGGGCCGGACTGAATAATGAAAAACTGTTTTTT.

The CDR3, as DNA: TGTGCCTGGAGTGTACAAATCCCTGGAAACACCATATATTTT. This gives the protein CAWSVQIPGNTIYF. V gene TRBV30 combines with J gene TRBJ1-3; D is unclear. CDR1 and CDR2 from the germline V gene are GTSNPN and SVGIG (reference sequence). V lost 0 bases to trimming and J lost 2 bases, with 8 bases between them. The CDR3 is made up of 14 amino acids. Full variable domain (remainder filled in from reference TRBV30 and TRBJ1-3): SQTIHQWPATLVQPVGSPLSLECTVEGTSNPNLYWYRQAAGRGLQLLFYSVGIGQISSEVPQNLSASRPQDRQFILSSKKLLLSDSGFYLCAWSVQIPGNTIYFGEGSWLTVV.

V is TRBV4-1 and J is TRBJ2-7, with 7 bases lining up with TRBD1. J gave up 0 bases and V 5 bases, and 7 bases lay outside the gene matches. In germline, CDR1 is MGHRA, CDR2 YSYEKL. This CDR3 contains 15 residues. The CDR3 sequence: CASSRGTAPSYEQYF. In DNA form, the CDR3 reads TGCGCCAGCAGCAGGGGGACAGCTCCCTCCTACGAGCAGTACTTC.

This chain links TRBV28 with TRBJ2-5; 8 bases are a match to TRBD2. Germline CDR1 and CDR2: MDHEN and SYDVKM. This CDR3 is built from 15 residues. Trimming removed 1 base from V and 4 bases from J; junction bases left unmatched: 5. The CDR3 region has the DNA TGTGCCAGCAGTTTATCGCGGGGGGCGATAGAGACCCAGTACTTC. As protein: CASSLSRGAIETQYF.

The chain employs TRBV7-6 and TRBJ2-7; TRBD2 might be the D (6 bases). This CDR3 has 15 amino acids. With 1 base removed from V and 0 bases from J, the gap between germline ends came to 10 bases. Germline V gene data show CDR1 as SGHVS and CDR2 as FNYEAQ. The CDR3 DNA follows: TGTGCCAGCAGCTTAGGTAGCGGAAGCTCCTACGAGCAGTACTTC. Amino acid sequence: CASSLGSGSSYEQYF.

The chain has TRBV7-3 and TRBJ2-1, with D possibly matching TRBD2 (5 bases). Germline V gene lookup returns CDR1 SGHTA and CDR2 FQGTGA. V lost 1 base and J lost 8, with 24 bases in between. The CDR3 covers 18 residues. The CDR3 loop reads CASSLKAVGGLGGHEQFF. For the CDR3, the DNA is TGTGCCAGCAGCTTAAAAGCCGTTGGAGGACTGGGTGGCCATGAGCAGTTCTTC.

There are a few counts of this clone. The rearrangement uses TRBV6-5 and TRBJ1-2; possible D gene TRBD1, 5 bases. Trimming shortened V by 0 bases and J by 6 bases, and 5 bases separated the two germline ends. The CDR3 loop spans 12 amino acids. Germline values: CDR1 MNHEY, CDR2 SVGAGI. The CDR3: CASSYSGDGYTF. In nucleotides, the CDR3 is TGTGCCAGCAGTTACTCAGGGGATGGCTACACCTTC.

The chain couples TRBV2 to TRBJ1-5; no clear D gene. V lost 1 base and J lost 0, with 7 bases in between. The CDR3 totals 15 residues. Germline assignment: CDR1 SNHLY and CDR2 FYNNEI. The CDR3 nucleotides are TGTGCCAGCAGTGAAGGGAGGACTAGCAATCAGCCCCAGCATTTT. This gives the protein CASSEGRTSNQPQHF.

As DNA, the CDR3 is TGCGCCAGCAGCTTGGGGGACACCTCCTACGAGCAGTACTTC. Protein product: CASSLGDTSYEQYF. The chain employs TRBV5-1 and TRBJ2-7; perhaps TRBD1 as D (6 bases). CDR1 SGHRS and CDR2 YFSETQ come from the germline V gene. The CDR3 loop spans 14 amino acids. V shed 0 bases and J shed 0 bases, with 7 bases lying between them.

The J gene is TRBJ2-1, the V gene TRBV29-1; 10 bases fit TRBD1. This CDR3 comprises 14 residues. The V gene's germline CDR1 is SQVTM and CDR2 ANQGSEA. V shed 4 bases, J shed 8 bases, and the junction held 8 bases outside the gene matches. CDR3 loop: CSVVEGQGFDEQFF. Written as DNA, the CDR3 is TGCAGCGTTGTGGAGGGACAGGGGTTCGATGAGCAGTTCTTC.

This chain connects TRBV7-9 to TRBJ2-2, with 11 bases aligning to TRBD2. With V trimmed by 5 bases and J by 7 bases, 9 bases remained unmatched. This CDR3 region has 16 residues. Germline-derived CDR1 and CDR2 are SEHNR and FQNEAQ (reference sequence). In DNA form, the CDR3 reads TGTGCCAGCAGCGCTAGCGGGGGGCGTTCAATCGGGGAGCTGTTTTTT. It is translated as CASSASGGRSIGELFF.

The rearrangement joins TRBV6-1 to TRBJ1-1; no definite D call. The germline gives CDR1 MNHNS, CDR2 SASEGT. Trimming took off 2 bases at V and 4 bases at J, with 11 bases between the two ends. This CDR3 is built from 14 residues. Here the CDR3 DNA reads TGTGCCAGCAGTGAATTCGTAGGGAGCACTGAAGCTTTCTTT. Protein: CASSEFVGSTEAFF.

This CDR3 reads CASLRDRGYEQYF. Here the CDR3 DNA reads TGTGCCAGCCTGAGGGACAGGGGCTACGAGCAGTACTTC. The chain uses TRBV2 and TRBJ2-7; TRBD1 matches 10 bases. This CDR3 is built from 13 residues. Trimming cost V 8 bases and J 3 bases; bases outside gene matches: 4. Germline assignment: CDR1 SNHLY and CDR2 FYNNEI.

The chain employs TRBV7-2 and TRBJ2-7; the D is unclear. The V and J ends lost 5 bases and 0 bases respectively, with 14 bases between them. Germline CDR1 SGHTA, CDR2 FQGNSA. The CDR3 runs to 15 residues. The CDR3 DNA reads TGTGCCAGCAGCAGCATTCTGCTGTCCTCCTACGAGCAGTACTTC. Encoded protein: CASSSILLSSYEQYF.

This clone was counted only a few times. The gene calls are TRBV30 and TRBJ2-3, with D hard to call. This CDR3 region has 14 residues. Germline loops: CDR1 GTSNPN, CDR2 SVGIG (reference sequence). Between the trimmed V and J ends, which lost 3 bases and 0 bases, there was a span of 10 bases. The CDR3 region has the DNA TGTGCCTGGAGGAGACTGCTTAGCACAGATACGCAGTATTTT. Translating gives CAWRRLLSTDTQYF.

The chain combines TRBV28 with TRBJ1-1; TRBD1 aligns across 7 bases. Germline lookup yields CDR1 MDHEN and CDR2 SYDVKM. This CDR3 is 12 amino acids long. V trimming: 4 bases; J trimming: 4 bases; junction bases outside the gene matches: 0. CDR3: CASSSGGTEAFF. In DNA, the CDR3 is TGTGCCAGCAGTTCAGGGGGCACTGAAGCTTTCTTT.

The V and J genes are TRBV7-2 and TRBJ2-1; 10 bases map to TRBD2. Trimming at V came to 4 bases and at J to 6 bases, leaving 12 bases not matched to a gene. The germline V gene has CDR1 SGHTA and CDR2 FQGNSA. CDR3 length: 17 residues. CDR3 in amino acids: CASSSSSGGVGGNEQFF. The CDR3, as DNA: TGTGCCAGCAGCTCCTCCAGCGGGGGGGTCGGGGGCAATGAGCAGTTCTTC.